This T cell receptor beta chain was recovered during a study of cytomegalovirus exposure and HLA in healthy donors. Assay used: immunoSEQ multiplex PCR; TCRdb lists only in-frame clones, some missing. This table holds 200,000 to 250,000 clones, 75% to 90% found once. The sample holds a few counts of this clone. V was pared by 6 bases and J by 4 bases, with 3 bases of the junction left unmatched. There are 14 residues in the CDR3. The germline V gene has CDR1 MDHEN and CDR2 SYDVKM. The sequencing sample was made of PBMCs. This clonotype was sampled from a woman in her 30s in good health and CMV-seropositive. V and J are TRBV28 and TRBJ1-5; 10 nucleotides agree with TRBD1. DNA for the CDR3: TGTGCCAGCAGGGGGACAGGGGCGAATCAGCCCCAGCATTTT. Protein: CASRGTGANQPQHF.